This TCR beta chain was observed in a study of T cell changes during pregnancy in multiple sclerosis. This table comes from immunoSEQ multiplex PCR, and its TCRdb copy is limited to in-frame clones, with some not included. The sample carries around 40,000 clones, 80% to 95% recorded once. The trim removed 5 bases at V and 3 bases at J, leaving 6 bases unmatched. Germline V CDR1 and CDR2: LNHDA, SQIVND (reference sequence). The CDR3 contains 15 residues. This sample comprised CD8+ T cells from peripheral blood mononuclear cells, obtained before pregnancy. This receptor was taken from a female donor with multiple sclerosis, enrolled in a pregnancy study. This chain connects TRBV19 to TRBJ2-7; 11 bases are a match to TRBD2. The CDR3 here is CASSATGTSGYEQYF. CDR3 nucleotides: TGTGCCAGTAGTGCCACCGGGACTAGCGGCTACGAGCAGTACTTC.